This TCR beta chain was recovered during a study of T cells in Graves' hyperthyroidism and ophthalmopathy. Study as a whole: Prior to any treatment, at the point of initial diagnosis, peripheral blood was collected. Study outcomes and limitations: Stable hyperthyroidism was told apart from ophthalmopathy by a model built on 13 V-J features.

The germline V gene has CDR1 MNHEY and CDR2 SVGEGT. The CDR3 extends over 15 amino acids. Trimming cost V 2 bases and J 4 bases, with 12 bases left between them. RNA transcripts gave rise to amplified TCR beta CDR3 regions. An initial round of RT-PCR targeting the TCR CDR3 relied on the HTBI primer set. Via MiXCR, TCRdb re-called the multiplex PCR reads, giving one row per CDR3 protein. The sample yields about 210,000 distinct CDR3 sequences, roughly 15% seen once. This clonotype was seen many times. Its antigen is unknown. Isolation of PBMCs was performed on 8.5 to 10 ml fresh peripheral blood. The sequenced sample consisted of blood. The TCR originated in a man aged 45-65 years with Graves' hyperthyroidism. The rearrangement joins TRBV6-2 or TRBV6-3 to TRBJ2-1; D is uncertain. DNA of the CDR3: TGTGCCAGCAGTTACGCTGGAGAACTATACAATGAGCAGTTCTTC. Protein sequence: CASSYAGELYNEQFF.